This TCR beta chain derives from a study of technical replicates of blood from a few donors. TCRdb's copy holds only in-frame clones and misses some; the assay was immunoSEQ multiplex PCR. The sample has approximately 51,000 clones, 93% seen once. From germline, CDR1 is MNHEY and CDR2 SVGAGI. Trimming left V 5 bases short and J 2 bases short, with 9 bases between. The CDR3 runs 13 residues. This clonotype originated in a human donor in good health. Some clones in this sample may be carry-over from other donors' samples. The rearrangement links TRBV6-5 to TRBJ1-1, with D possibly TRBD1 on 5 matching bases. Sequences were obtained from PBMCs. The CDR3 here is CASSRQLNTEAFF. CDR3 in DNA: TGTGCCAGCAGTCGACAGCTAAACACTGAAGCTTTCTTT.